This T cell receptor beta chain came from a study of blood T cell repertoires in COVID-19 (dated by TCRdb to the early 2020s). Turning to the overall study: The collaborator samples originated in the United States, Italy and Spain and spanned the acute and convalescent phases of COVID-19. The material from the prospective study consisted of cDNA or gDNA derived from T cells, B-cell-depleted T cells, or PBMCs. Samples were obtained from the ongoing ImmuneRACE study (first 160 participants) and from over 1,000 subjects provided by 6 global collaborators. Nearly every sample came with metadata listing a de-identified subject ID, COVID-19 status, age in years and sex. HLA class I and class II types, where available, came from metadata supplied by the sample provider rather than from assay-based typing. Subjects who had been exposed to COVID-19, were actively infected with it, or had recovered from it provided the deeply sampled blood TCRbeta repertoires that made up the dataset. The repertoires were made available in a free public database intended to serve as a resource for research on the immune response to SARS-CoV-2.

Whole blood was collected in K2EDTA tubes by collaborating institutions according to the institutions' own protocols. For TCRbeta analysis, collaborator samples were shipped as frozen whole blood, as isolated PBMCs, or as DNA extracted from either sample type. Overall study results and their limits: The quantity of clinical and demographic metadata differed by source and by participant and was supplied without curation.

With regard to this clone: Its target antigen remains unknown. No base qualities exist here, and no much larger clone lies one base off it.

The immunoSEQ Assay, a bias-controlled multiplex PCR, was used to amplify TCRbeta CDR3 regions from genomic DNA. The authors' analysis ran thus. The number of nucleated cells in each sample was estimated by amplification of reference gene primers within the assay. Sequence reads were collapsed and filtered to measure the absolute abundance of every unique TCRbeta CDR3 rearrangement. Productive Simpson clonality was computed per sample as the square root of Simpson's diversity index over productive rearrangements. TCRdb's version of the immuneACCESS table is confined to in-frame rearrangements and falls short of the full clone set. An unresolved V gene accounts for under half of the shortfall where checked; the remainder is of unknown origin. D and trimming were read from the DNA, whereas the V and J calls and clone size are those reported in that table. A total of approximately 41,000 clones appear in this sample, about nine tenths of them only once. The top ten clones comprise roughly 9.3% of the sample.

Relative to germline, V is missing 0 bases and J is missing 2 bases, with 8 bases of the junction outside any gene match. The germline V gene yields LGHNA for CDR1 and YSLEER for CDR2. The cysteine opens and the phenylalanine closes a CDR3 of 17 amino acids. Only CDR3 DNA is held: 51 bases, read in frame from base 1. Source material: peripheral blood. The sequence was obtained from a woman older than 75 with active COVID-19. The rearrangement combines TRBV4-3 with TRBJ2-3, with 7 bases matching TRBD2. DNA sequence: TGCGCCAGCAGCCAAGATCGGTCGGCGGGAGCCACAGATACGCAGTATTTT. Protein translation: CASSQDRSAGATDTQYF.